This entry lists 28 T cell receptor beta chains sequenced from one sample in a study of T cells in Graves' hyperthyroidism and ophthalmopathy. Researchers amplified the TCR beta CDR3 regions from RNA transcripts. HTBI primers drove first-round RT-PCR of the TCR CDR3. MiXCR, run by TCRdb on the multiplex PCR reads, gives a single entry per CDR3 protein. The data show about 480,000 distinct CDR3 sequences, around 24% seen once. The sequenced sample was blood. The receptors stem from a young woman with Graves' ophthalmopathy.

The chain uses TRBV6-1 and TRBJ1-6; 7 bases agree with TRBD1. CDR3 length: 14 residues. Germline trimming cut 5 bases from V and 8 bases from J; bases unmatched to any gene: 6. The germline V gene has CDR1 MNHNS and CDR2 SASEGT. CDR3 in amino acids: CASSQGDLHSPLHF. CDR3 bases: TGTGCCAGCAGTCAGGGGGATCTTCATTCACCCCTCCACTTT.

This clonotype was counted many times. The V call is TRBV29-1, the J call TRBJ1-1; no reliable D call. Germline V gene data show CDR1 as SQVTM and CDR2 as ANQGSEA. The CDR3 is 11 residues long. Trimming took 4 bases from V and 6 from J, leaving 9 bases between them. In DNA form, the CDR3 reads TGCAGCGTTGTCGTACAGTCTGAAGCTTTCTTT. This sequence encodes CSVVVQSEAFF.

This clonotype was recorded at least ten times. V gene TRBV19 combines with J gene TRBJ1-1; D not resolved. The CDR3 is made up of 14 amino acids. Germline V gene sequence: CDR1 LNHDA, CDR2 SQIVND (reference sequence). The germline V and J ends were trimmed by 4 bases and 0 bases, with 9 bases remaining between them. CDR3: CASSKEEMNTEAFF. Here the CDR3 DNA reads TGTGCCAGTAGTAAGGAGGAGATGAACACTGAAGCTTTCTTT.

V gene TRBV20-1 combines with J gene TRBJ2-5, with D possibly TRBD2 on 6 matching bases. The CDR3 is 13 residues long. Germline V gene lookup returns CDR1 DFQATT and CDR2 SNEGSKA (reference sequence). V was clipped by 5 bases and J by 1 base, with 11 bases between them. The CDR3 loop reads CSAYRETQETQYF. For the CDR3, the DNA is TGCAGTGCTTACCGGGAGACCCAAGAGACCCAGTACTTC.

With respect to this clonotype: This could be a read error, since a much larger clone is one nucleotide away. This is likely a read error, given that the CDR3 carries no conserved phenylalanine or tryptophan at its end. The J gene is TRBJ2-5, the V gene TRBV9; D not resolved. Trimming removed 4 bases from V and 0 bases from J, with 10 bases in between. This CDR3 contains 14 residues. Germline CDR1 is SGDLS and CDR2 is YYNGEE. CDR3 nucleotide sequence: TGTGCCAGCAGCCCCACCACGTACCAAGAGACCCAGTACCTC. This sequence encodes CASSPTTYQETQYL.

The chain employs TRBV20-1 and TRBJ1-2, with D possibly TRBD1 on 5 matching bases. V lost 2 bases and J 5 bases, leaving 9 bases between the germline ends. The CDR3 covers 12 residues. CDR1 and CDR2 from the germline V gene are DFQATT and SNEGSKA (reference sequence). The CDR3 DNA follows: TGCAGTGCTAGACATGGGGGGTATGGCTACACCTTC. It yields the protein CSARHGGYGYTF.

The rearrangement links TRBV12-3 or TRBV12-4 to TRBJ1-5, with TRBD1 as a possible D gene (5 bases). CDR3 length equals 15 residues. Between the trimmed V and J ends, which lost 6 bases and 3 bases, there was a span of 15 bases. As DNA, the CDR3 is TGTGCCAGCAGCCTCGGTCAGGGTCCCAATCAGCCCCAGCATTTT. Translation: CASSLGQGPNQPQHF.

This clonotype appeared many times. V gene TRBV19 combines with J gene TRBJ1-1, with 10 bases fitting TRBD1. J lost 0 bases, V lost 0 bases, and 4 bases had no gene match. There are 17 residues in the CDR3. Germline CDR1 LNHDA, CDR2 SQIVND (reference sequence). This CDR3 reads CASSIDRDRGLNTEAFF. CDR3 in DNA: TGTGCCAGTAGTATAGATCGCGACAGGGGGCTGAACACTGAAGCTTTCTTT.

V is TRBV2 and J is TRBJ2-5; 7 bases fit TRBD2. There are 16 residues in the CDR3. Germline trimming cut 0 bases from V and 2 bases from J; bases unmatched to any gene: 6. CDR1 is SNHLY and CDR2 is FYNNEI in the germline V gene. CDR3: CASSEASLAGQETQYF. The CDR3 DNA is TGTGCCAGCAGTGAAGCGTCATTAGCGGGTCAAGAGACCCAGTACTTC. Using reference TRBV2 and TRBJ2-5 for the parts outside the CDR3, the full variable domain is EPEVTQTPSHQVTQMGQEVILRCVPISNHLYFYWYRQILGQKVEFLVSFYNNEISEKSEIFDDQFSVERPDGSNFTLKIRSTKLEDSAMYFCASSEASLAGQETQYFGPGTRLLVL.

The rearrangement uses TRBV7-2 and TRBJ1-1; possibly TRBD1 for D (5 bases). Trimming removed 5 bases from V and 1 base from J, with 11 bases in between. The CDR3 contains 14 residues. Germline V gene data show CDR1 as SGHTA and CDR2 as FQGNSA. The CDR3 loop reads CASSAGRRNTEAFF. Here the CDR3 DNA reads TGTGCCAGCAGCGCGGGACGGAGGAACACTGAAGCTTTCTTT.

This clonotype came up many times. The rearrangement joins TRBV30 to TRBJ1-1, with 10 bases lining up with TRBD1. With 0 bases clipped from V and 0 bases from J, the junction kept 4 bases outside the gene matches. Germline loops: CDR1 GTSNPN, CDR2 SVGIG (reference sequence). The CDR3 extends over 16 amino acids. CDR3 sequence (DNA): TGTGCCTGGAGTGTTCCGGGACAGGGGATGAACACTGAAGCTTTCTTT. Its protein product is CAWSVPGQGMNTEAFF.

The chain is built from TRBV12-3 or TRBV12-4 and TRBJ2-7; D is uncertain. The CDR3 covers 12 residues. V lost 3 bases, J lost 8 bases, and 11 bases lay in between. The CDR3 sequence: CASSFDGAQQYF. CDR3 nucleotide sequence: TGTGCCAGCAGTTTCGACGGCGCGCAGCAGTACTTC.

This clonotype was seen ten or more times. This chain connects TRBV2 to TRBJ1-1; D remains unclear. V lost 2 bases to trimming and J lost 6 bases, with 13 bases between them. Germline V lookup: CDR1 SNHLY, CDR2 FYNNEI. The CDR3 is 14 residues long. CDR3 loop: CASSEISSGAEAFF. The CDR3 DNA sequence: TGTGCCAGCAGTGAAATATCTTCTGGGGCTGAAGCTTTCTTT.

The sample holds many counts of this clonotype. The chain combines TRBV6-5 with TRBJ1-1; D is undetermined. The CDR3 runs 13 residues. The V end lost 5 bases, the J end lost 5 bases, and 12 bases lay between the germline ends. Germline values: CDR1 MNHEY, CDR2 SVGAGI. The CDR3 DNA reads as TGTGCCAGCAGTCCCCAGACGGGTACTGAAGCTTTCTTT. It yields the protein CASSPQTGTEAFF.

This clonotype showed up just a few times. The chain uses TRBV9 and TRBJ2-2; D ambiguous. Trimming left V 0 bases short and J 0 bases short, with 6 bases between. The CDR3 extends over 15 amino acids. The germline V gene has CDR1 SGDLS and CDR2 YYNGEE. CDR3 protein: CASSVGRANTGELFF. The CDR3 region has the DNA TGTGCCAGCAGCGTAGGCAGAGCGAACACCGGGGAGCTGTTTTTT.

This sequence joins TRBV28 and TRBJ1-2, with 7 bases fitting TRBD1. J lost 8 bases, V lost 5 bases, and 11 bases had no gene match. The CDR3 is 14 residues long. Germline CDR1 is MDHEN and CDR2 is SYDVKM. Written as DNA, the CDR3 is TGTGCCAGCAGTCGGGACAGCGTAACGACCGGCTACACCTTC. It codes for CASSRDSVTTGYTF.

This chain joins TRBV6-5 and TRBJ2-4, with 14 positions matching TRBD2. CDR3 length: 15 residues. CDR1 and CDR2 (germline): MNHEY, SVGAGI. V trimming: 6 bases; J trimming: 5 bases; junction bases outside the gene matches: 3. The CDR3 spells CASSLTSGGENIQYF. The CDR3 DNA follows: TGTGCCAGCAGCTTGACTAGCGGGGGGGAAAACATTCAGTACTTC.

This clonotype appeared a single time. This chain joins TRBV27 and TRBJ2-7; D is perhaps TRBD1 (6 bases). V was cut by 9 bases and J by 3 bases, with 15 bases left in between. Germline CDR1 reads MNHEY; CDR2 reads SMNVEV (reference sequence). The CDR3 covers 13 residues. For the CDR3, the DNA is TGTGCCAGGAGTCCAGGGGAATACTACGAGCAGTACTTC. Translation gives CARSPGEYYEQYF.

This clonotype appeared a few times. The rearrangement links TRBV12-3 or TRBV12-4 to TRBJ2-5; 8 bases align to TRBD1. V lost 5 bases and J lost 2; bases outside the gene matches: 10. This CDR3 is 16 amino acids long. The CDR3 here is CASSPGTGGMQETQYF. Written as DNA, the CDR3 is TGTGCCAGCAGTCCGGGAACAGGGGGAATGCAAGAGACCCAGTACTTC.

CDR3 amino acids: CASSSSQRRNYGYTF. The CDR3 nucleotides are TGTGCCAGCAGTTCCTCCCAAAGGCGGAACTATGGCTACACCTTC. The chain couples TRBV12-3 or TRBV12-4 to TRBJ1-2; no reliable D call. This CDR3 is built from 15 residues. V was pared by 4 bases and J by 2 bases, with 14 bases between.

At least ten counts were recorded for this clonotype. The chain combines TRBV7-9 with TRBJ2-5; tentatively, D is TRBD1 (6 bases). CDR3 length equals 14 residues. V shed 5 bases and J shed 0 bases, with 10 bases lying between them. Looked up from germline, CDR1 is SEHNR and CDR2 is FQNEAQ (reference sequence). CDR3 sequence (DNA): TGTGCCAGCAGCACGGACAGAGACCAAGAGACCCAGTACTTC. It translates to CASSTDRDQETQYF. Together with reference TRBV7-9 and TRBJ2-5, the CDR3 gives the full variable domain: DTGVSQNPRHKITKRGQNVTFRCDPISEHNRLYWYRQTLGQGPEFLTYFQNEAQLEKSRLLSDRFSAERPKGSFSTLEIQRTEQGDSAMYLCASSTDRDQETQYFGPGTRLLVL.

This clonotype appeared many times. For the CDR3, the DNA is TGTGCTAGTGGTTTGGTAAGGTGGGTAGGCGCTGAAGCTTTCTTT. Its protein is CASGLVRWVGAEAFF. V and J are TRBV12-5 and TRBJ1-1; D remains ambiguous. The ends were cut back, 0 bases at V and 6 bases at J, with 14 bases in the middle. CDR3 length equals 15 residues. CDR1 and CDR2 from the germline V gene are LGHNT and FRNRAP.

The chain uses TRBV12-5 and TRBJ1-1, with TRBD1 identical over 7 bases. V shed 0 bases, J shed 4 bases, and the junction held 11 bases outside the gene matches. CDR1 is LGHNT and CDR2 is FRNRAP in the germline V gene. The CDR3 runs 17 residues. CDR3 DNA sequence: TGTGCTAGTGGTTTGGTAACGCAGGGGGTATTGAGCACTGAAGCTTTCTTT. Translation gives CASGLVTQGVLSTEAFF.

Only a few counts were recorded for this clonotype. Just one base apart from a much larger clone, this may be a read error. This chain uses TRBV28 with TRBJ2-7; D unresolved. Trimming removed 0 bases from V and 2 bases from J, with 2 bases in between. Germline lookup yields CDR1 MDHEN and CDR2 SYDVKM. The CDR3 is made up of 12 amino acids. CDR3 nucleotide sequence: TGTGCCAGCAGTTTATGGACCTACGAGCAGTACTTC. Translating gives CASSLWTYEQYF.

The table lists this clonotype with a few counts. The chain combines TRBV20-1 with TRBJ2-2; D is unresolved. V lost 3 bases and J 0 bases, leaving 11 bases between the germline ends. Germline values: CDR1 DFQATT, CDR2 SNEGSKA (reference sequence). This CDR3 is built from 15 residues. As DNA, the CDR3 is TGCAGTGCTAGCGCGAGCCGACCGAACACCGGGGAGCTGTTTTTT. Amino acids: CSASASRPNTGELFF.

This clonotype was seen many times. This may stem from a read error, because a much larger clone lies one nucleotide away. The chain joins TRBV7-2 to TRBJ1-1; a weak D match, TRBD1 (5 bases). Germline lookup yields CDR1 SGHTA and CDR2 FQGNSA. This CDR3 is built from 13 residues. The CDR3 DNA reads TGTGCCAGCCGTGACAGTTCCCTCACTGAAGCTTGCTTT. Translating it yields CASRDSSLTEACF.

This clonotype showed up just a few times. CDR3 DNA sequence: TGTGCCAGCAGCAATCAGGGAGGAGAGACCCAGTACTTC. It translates to CASSNQGGETQYF. The chain recombines TRBV7-3 with TRBJ2-5, with TRBD2 as a possible D gene (6 bases). Germline values: CDR1 SGHTA, CDR2 FQGTGA. This CDR3 region has 13 residues. The V end was cut by 5 bases, the J end by 4 bases, with 11 bases between.

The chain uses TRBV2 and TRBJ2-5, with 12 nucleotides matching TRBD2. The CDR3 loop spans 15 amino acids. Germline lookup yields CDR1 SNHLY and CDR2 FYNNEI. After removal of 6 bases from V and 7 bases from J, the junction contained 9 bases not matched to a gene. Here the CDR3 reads CASRFLAGGQGTQYF. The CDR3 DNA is TGTGCCAGCAGGTTCCTAGCGGGGGGGCAGGGGACCCAGTACTTC.